These 7 T cell receptor beta chains were sequenced from one sample in a study of T-cell reconstitution after alpha-beta-depleted transplantation in children. A TCRbeta library incorporating unique molecular identifiers was prepared. TCRdb re-derived calls from the PCR reads in MiXCR, one entry per CDR3 protein. This table holds about 610,000 distinct CDR3 sequences, over 9.5% found once. Sequenced here: PBMCs from the stem cell graft donor, sampled from the stem cell graft. The source of these receptors is a human donor who donated a stem cell graft to a child with acute myeloid leukemia.

This clonotype was picked up a small number of times. J is TRBJ1-2 and V is TRBV29-1; 7 bases match TRBD1. V dropped 8 bases and J dropped 1; count of bases not matched to a gene: 4. The CDR3 runs 12 residues. The germline CDR1 and CDR2 sequences are SQVTM and ANQGSEA. The DNA of the CDR3 is TGCAGCATGACAGGGAATAACTATGGCTACACCTTC. It codes for CSMTGNNYGYTF.

In this sample, this clonotype turned up a few times. The chain employs TRBV20-1 and TRBJ2-1, with 11 nucleotides matching TRBD2. The CDR3 is 18 amino acids. V lost 3 bases to trimming and J lost 2 bases; unmatched junction nucleotides: 12. Germline CDR1 DFQATT, CDR2 SNEGSKA (reference sequence). Written as DNA, the CDR3 is TGCAGTGCTAGGGACCTTCGTAGCGGGGGGGGGCCCTACAATGAGCAGTTCTTC. Translating gives CSARDLRSGGGPYNEQFF.

This clonotype was seen more than once but under ten times. V gene TRBV7-2 combines with J gene TRBJ2-3; TRBD1 or TRBD2 may be the D gene (6 bases each). The CDR3 spans 14 residues. Germline V CDR1 and CDR2: SGHTA, FQGNSA. With 7 bases removed from V and 2 bases from J, the gap between germline ends came to 13 bases. As DNA, the CDR3 is TGTGCCAGCAACAGGGACTCTTACACAGATACGCAGTATTTT. Its protein is CASNRDSYTDTQYF.

V gene TRBV4-3 combines with J gene TRBJ2-3, with D hard to call. CDR3 length: 15 amino acids. V lost 0 bases and J 3 bases, leaving 10 bases between the germline ends. Germline values: CDR1 LGHNA, CDR2 YSLEER. This chain's CDR3 is CASSQDVQRTDTQYF. The CDR3, as DNA: TGCGCCAGCAGCCAAGATGTGCAAAGGACAGATACGCAGTATTTT.

The chain couples TRBV5-1 to TRBJ2-3, with 11 bases fitting TRBD2. The V gene's germline CDR1 is SGHRS and CDR2 YFSETQ. CDR3 length: 15 residues. The trim removed 0 bases at V and 4 bases at J, leaving 1 base unmatched. The CDR3 loop is CASSLVAGGPDTQYF. The CDR3 region has the DNA TGCGCCAGCAGCTTGGTAGCGGGAGGGCCAGATACGCAGTATTTT.

This clonotype has just a few counts. The DNA for the CDR3 is TGTGCCAGCAGCTTAGCGTCGGACTCCTACGAGCAGTACTTC. Amino acids: CASSLASDSYEQYF. The chain links TRBV7-2 to TRBJ2-7, with no clear D. Germline CDR1 SGHTA, CDR2 FQGNSA. This CDR3 spans 14 amino acids. The ends were cut back, 0 bases at V and 0 bases at J, with 6 bases in the middle.

Ten or more counts support this clonotype. The chain uses TRBV4-3 and TRBJ2-7; perhaps TRBD2 as D (5 bases). In germline, CDR1 is LGHNA, CDR2 YSLEER. This CDR3 region has 16 residues. Trimming pared 0 bases from V and 2 bases from J, leaving 14 bases between. CDR3 nucleotides: TGCGCCAGCAGCCAAGATTTGCGAGGGTTGCCCTACGAGCAGTACTTC. This codes for CASSQDLRGLPYEQYF.